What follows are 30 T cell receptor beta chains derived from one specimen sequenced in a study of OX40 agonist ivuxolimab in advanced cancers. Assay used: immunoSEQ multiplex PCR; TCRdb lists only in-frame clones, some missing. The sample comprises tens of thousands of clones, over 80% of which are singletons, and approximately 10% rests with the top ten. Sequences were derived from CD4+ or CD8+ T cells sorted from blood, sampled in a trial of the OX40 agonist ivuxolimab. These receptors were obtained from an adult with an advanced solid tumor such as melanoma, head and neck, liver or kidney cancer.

This chain's CDR3 is CASSRDRGLNEQYF. The DNA for the CDR3 is TGTGCCAGCAGTCGCGACAGGGGGCTTAACGAGCAGTACTTC. The gene calls are TRBV28 and TRBJ2-7; 10 bases align to TRBD1. Germline loops: CDR1 MDHEN, CDR2 SYDVKM. The length of the CDR3 is 14 residues. V trimming: 5 bases; J trimming: 5 bases; junction bases outside the gene matches: 6.

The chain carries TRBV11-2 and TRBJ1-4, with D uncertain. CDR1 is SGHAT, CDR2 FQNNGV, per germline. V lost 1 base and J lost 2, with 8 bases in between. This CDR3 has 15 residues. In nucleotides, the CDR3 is TGTGCCAGCAGCTTAGTCGGGGATACTAATGAAAAACTGTTTTTT. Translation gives CASSLVGDTNEKLFF.

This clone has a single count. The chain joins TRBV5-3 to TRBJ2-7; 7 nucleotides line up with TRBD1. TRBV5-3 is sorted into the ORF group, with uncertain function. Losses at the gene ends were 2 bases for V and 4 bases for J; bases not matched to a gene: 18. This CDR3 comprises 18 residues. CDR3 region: CARSFWTVSRGIFYEQYV. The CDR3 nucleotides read TGTGCCAGAAGCTTTTGGACAGTTTCCAGGGGGATTTTTTACGAGCAGTACGTC.

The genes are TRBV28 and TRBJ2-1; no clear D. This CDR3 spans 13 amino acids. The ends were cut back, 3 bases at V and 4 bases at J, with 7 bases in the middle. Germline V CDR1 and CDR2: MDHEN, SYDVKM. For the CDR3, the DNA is TGTGCCAGCAGTTTGAAGGGATACAATGAGCAGTTCTTC. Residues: CASSLKGYNEQFF.

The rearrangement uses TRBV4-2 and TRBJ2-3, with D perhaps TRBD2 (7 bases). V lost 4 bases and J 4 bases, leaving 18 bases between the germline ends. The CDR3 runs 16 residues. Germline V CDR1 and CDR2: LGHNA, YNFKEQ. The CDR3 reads CASSLGGEMLADTQYF. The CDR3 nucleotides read TGTGCCAGCAGCCTAGGGGGGGAGATGTTGGCAGATACGCAGTATTTT.

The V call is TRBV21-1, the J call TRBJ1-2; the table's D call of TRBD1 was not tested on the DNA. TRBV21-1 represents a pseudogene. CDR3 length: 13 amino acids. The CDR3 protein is CASTLGQGWGYTF. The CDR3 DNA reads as TGTGCCAGCACCTTGGGACAGGGCTGGGGCTACACCTTC.

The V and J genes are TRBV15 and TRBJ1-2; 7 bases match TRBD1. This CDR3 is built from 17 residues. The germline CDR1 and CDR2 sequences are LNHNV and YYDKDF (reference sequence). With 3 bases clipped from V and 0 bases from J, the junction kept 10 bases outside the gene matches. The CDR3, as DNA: TGTGCCACCAGCAGGAAAGGGACAGCCGATGCTAACTATGGCTACACCTTC. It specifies CATSRKGTADANYGYTF. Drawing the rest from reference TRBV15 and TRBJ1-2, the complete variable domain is DAMVIQNPRYQVTQFGKPVTLSCSQTLNHNVMYWYQQKSSQAPKLLFHYYDKDFNNEADTPDNFQSRRPNTSFCFLDIRSPGLGDTAMYLCATSRKGTADANYGYTFGSGTRLTVV.

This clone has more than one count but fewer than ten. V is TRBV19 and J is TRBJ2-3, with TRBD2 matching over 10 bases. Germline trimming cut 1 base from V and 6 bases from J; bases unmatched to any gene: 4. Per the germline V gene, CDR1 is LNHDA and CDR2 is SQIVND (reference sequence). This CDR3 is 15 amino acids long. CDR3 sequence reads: CASSIGETSGDTQYF. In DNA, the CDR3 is TGTGCCAGTAGTATAGGGGAGACTAGCGGGGATACGCAGTATTTT.

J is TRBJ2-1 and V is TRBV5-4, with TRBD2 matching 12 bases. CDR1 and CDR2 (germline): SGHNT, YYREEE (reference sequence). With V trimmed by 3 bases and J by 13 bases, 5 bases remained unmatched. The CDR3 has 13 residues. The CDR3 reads CASSSSGGAGQFF. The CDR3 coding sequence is TGTGCCAGCAGCTCTAGCGGGGGGGCCGGACAGTTCTTC.

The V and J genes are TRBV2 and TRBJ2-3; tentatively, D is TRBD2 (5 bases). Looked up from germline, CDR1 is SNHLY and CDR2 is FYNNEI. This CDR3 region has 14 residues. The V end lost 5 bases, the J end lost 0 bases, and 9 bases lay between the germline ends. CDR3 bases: TGTGCCAGCAGTTCTAGCCCCAGCACAGATACGCAGTATTTT. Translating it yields CASSSSPSTDTQYF.

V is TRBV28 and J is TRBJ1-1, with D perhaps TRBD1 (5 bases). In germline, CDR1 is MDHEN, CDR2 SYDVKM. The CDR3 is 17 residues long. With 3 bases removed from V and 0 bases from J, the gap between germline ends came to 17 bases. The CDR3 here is CASSLWGPRQLNTEAFF. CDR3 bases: TGTGCCAGCAGTTTGTGGGGTCCGAGACAGTTGAACACTGAAGCTTTCTTT.

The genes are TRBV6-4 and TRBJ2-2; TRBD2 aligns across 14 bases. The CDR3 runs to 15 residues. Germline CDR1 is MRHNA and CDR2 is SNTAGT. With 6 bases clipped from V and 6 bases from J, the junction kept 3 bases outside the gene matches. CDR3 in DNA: TGTGCCAGCAGCCCGGGACTAGCGGGAGCCGGGGAGCTGTTTTTT. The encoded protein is CASSPGLAGAGELFF.

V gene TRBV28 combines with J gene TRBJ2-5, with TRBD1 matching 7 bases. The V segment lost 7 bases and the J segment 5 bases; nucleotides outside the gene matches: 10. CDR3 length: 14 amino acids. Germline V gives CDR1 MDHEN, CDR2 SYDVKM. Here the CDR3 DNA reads TGTGCCAGCAAGGACATGACAGGGCGGGAGACCCAGTACTTC. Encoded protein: CASKDMTGRETQYF.

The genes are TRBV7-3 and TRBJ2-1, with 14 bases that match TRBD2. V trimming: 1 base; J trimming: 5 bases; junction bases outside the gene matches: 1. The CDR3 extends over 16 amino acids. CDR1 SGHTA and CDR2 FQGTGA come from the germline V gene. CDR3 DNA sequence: TGTGCCAGCAGCTTAATGGGACTAGCGGGGGACAATGAGCAGTTCTTC. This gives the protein CASSLMGLAGDNEQFF.

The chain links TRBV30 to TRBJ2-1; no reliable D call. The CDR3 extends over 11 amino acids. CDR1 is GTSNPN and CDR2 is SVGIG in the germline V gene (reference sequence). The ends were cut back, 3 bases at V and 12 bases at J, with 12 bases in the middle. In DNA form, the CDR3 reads TGTGCCTGGAGCGTAGAGACGACGCAGTTCTTC. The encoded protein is CAWSVETTQFF.

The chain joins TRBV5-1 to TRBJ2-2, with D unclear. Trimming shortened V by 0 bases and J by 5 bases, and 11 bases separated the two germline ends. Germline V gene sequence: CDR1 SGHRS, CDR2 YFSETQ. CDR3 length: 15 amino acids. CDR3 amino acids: CASSLELWETGELFF. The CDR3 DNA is TGCGCCAGCAGCTTGGAGCTTTGGGAAACCGGGGAGCTGTTTTTT.

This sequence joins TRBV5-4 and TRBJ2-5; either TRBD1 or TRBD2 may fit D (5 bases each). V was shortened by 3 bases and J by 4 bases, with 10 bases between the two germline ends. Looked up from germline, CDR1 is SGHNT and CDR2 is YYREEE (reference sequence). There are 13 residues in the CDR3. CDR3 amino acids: CASSSPGRETQYF. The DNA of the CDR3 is TGTGCCAGCAGCTCACCGGGACGAGAGACCCAGTACTTC.

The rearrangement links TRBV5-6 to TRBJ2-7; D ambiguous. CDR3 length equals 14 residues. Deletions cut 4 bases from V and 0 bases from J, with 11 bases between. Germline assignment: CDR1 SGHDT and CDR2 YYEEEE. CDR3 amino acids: CASSRTASSYEQYF. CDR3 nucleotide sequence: TGTGCCAGCAGCCGAACTGCTAGCTCCTACGAGCAGTACTTC.

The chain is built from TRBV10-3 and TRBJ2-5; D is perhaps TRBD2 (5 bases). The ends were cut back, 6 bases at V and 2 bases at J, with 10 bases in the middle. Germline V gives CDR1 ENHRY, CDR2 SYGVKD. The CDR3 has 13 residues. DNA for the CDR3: TGTGCCATCAGGGACGGAGGACAAGAGACCCAGTACTTC. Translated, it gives CAIRDGGQETQYF.

CDR3 DNA: TGTGCCAGCGCCTGGGGACCCCACAATGAGCAGTTCTTC. Its translation is CASAWGPHNEQFF. V is TRBV11-3 and J is TRBJ2-1; D possibly matches TRBD1 or TRBD2 (5 bases each). The CDR3 contains 13 residues. The germline V and J ends were trimmed by 8 bases and 5 bases, with 13 bases remaining between them. Germline CDR1 reads SGHNT; CDR2 reads YENEEA. The variable domain in full, completed from reference TRBV11-3 and TRBJ2-1, reads EAGVVQSPRYKIIEKKQPVAFWCNPISGHNTLYWYLQNLGQGPELLIRYENEEAVDDSQLPKDRFSAERLKGVDSTLKIQPAELGDSAVYLCASAWGPHNEQFFGPGTRLTVL.

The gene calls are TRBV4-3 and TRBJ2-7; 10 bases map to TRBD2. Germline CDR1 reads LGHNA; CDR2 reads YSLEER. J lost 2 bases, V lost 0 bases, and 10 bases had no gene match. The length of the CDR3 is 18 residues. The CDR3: CASSQERLYSGGTYEQYF. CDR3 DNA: TGCGCCAGCAGCCAAGAACGCCTCTATAGCGGGGGGACCTACGAGCAGTACTTC.

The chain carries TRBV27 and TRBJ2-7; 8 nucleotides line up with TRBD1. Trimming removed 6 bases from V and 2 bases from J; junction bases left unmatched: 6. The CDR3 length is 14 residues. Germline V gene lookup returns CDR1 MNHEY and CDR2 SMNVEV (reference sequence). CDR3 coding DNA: TGTGCCAGCAGACCTAAGGGACAGGCCTACGAGCAGTACTTC. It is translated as CASRPKGQAYEQYF.

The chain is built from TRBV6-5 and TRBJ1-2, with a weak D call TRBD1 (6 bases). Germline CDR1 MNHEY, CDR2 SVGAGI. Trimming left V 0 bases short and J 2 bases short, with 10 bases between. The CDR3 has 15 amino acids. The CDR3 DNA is TGTGCCAGCAGTTACTCACAGGGAGGGAACTATGGCTACACCTTC. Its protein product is CASSYSQGGNYGYTF.

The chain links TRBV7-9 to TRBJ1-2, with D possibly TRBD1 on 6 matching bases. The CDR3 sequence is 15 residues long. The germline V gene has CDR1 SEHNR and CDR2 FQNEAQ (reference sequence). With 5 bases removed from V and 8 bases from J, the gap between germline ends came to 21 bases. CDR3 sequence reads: CASSATGTKEEGYTF. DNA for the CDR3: TGTGCCAGCAGCGCGACCGGGACAAAAGAGGAGGGCTACACCTTC.

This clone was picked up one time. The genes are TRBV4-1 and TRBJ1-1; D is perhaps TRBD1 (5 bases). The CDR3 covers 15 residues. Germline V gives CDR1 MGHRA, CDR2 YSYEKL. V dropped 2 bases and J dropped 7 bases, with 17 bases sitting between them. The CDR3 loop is CASSQSGGYEVEAFF. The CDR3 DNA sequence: TGCGCCAGCAGCCAATCTGGGGGGTACGAGGTTGAAGCTTTCTTT.

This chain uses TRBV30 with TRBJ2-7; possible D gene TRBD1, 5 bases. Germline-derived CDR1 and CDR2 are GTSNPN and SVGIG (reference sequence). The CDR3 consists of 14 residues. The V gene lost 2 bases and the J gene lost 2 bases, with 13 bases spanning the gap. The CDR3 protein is CAWSLGAPAYEQYF. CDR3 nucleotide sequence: TGTGCCTGGAGTTTAGGGGCACCAGCCTACGAGCAGTACTTC. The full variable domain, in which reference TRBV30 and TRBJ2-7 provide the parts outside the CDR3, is SQTIHQWPATLVQPVGSPLSLECTVEGTSNPNLYWYRQAAGRGLQLLFYSVGIGQISSEVPQNLSASRPQDRQFILSSKKLLLSDSGFYLCAWSLGAPAYEQYFGPGTRLTVT.

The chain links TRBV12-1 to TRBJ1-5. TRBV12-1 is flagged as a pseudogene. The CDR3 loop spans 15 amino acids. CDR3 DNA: TGTGCCATCCCATCCGAGGGGGGGCGCGGTCAGCCCCAGCATTTT. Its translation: CAIPSEGGRGQPQHF.

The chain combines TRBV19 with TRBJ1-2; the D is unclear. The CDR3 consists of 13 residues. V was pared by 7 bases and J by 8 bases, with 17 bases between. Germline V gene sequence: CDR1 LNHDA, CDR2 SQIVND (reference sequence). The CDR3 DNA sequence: TGTGCCAGTACCCCTGGAGGTTATTACGGCTACACCTTC. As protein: CASTPGGYYGYTF.

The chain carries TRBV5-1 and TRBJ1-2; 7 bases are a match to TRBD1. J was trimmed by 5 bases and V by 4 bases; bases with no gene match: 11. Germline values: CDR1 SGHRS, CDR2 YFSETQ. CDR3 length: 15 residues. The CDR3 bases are TGCGCCAGCAGCGGCGGGACAGATCCCTCTTATGGCTACACCTTC. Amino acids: CASSGGTDPSYGYTF. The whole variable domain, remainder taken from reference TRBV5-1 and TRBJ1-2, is KAGVTQTPRYLIKTRGQQVTLSCSPISGHRSVSWYQQTPGQGLQFLFEYFSETQRNKGNFPGRFSGRQFSNSRSEMNVSTLELGDSALYLCASSGGTDPSYGYTFGSGTRLTVV.

The CDR3 bases are TGTGCCAGCAGCCCGCGGACTAGCGAGTACAATGAGCAGTTCTTC. It yields the protein CASSPRTSEYNEQFF. The chain couples TRBV7-2 to TRBJ2-1, with TRBD2 identical over 9 bases. Trimming took 5 bases from V and 4 from J; bases not matched to a gene: 6. CDR3 size: 15 residues. Looked up from germline, CDR1 is SGHTA and CDR2 is FQGNSA.